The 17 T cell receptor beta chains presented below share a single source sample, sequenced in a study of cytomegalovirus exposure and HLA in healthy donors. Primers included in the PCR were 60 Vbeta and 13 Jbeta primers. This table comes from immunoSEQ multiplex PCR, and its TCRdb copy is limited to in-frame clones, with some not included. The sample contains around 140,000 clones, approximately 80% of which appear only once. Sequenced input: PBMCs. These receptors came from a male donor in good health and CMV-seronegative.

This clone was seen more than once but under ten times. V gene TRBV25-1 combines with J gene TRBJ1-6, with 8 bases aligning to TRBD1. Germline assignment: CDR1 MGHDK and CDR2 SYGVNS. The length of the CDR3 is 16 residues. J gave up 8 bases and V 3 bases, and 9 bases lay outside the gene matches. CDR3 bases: TGTGCCAGCAGTGAGGGGGTGACAGGGGCCCATTCACCCCTCCACTTT. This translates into CASSEGVTGAHSPLHF.

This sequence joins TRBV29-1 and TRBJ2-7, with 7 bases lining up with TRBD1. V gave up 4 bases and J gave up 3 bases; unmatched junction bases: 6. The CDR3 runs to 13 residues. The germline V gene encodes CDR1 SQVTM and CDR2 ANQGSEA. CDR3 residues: CSVGWQGDYEQYF. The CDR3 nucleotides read TGCAGCGTTGGATGGCAGGGGGACTACGAGCAGTACTTC.

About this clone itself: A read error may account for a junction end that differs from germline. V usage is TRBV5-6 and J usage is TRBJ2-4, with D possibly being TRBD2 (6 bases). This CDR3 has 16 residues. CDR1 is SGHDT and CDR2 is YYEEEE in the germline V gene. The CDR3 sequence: CASSLRDGFGGNSQYF. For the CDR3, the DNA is TGTGCCAGCAGCCTACGGGACGGCTTTGGAGGGAACAGTCAGTACTTC.

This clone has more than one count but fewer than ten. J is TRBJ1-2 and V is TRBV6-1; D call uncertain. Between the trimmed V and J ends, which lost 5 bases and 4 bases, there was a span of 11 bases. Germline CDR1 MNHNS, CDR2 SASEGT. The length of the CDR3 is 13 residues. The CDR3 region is CASSSRHVYGYTF. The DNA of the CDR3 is TGTGCCAGCAGTTCCCGACATGTCTATGGCTACACCTTC.

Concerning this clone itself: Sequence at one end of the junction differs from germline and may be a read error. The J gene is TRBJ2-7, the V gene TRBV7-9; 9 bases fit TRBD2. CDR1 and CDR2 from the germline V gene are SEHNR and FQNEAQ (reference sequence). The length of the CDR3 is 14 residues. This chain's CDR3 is CSSSPGLAYYEQYF. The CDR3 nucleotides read TGTTCCAGCAGCCCGGGACTAGCATACTACGAGCAGTACTTC.

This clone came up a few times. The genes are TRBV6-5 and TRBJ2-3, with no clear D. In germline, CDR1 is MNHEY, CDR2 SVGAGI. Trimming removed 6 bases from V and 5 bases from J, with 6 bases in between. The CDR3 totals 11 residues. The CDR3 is CASSGRDTQYF. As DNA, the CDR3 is TGTGCCAGCAGCGGTAGAGATACGCAGTATTTT.

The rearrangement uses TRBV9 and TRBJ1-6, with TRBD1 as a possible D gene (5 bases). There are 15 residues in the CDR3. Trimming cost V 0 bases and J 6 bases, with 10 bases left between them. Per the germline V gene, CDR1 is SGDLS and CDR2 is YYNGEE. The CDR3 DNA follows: TGTGCCAGCAGCGTAGCCGACAGAGCTAATTCACCCCTCCACTTT. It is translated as CASSVADRANSPLHF.

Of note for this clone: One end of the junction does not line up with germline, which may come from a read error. CDR3 sequence reads: CSSSVTGVLWTEAFF. The CDR3 region has the DNA TGTTCCAGCAGCGTAACAGGGGTCCTGTGGACTGAAGCTTTCTTT. The chain recombines TRBV7-9 with TRBJ1-1, with 7 positions matching TRBD1. CDR3 length: 15 amino acids. From germline, CDR1 is SEHNR and CDR2 FQNEAQ (reference sequence).

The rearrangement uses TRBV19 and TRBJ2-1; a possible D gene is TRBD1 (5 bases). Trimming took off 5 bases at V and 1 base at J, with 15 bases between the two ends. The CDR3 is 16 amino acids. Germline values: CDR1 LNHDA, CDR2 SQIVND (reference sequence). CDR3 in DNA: TGTGCCAGTAGTCCTCGACAGTTCACTTCCTACAATGAGCAGTTCTTC. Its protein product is CASSPRQFTSYNEQFF. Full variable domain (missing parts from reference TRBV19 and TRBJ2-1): DGGITQSPKYLFRKEGQNVTLSCEQNLNHDAMYWYRQDPGQGLRLIYYSQIVNDFQKGDIAEGYSVSREKKESFPLTVTSAQKNPTAFYLCASSPRQFTSYNEQFFGPGTRLTVL.

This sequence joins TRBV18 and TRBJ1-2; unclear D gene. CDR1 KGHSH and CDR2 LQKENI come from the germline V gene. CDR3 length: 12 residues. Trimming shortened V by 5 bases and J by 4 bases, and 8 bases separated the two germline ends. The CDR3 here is CASSEGTYGYTF. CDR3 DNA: TGTGCCAGCTCAGAGGGCACCTATGGCTACACCTTC.

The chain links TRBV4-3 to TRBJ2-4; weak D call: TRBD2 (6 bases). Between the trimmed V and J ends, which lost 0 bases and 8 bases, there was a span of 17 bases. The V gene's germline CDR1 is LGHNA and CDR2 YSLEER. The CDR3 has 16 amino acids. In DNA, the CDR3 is TGCGCCAGCAGCCAAGATGGTTGGGGGGATTTGGACATTCAGTACTTC. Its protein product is CASSQDGWGDLDIQYF.

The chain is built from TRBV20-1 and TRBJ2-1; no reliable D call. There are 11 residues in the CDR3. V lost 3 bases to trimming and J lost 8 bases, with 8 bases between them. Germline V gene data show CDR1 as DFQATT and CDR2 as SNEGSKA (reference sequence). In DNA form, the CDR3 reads TGCAGTGCTAGTCCTGGGCATGAGCAGTTCTTC. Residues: CSASPGHEQFF.

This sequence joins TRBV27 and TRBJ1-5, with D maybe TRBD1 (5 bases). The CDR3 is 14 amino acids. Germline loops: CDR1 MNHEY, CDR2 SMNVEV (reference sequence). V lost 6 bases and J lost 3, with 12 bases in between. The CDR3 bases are TGTGCCAGCAGCCTTGACAGATACAATCAGCCCCAGCATTTT. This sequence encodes CASSLDRYNQPQHF.

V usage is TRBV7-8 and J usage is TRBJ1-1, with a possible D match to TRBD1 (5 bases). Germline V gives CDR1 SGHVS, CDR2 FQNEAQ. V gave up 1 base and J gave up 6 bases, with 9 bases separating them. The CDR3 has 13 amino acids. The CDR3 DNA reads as TGTGCCAGCAGCTTAGAGGGGTCGGCTGAAGCTTTCTTT. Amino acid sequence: CASSLEGSAEAFF.

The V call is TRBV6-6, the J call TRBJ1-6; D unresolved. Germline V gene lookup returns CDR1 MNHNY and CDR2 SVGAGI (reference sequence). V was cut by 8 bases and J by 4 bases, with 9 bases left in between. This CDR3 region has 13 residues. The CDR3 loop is CASLTAYNSPLHF. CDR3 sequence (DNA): TGTGCCAGCCTTACAGCTTATAATTCACCCCTCCACTTT.

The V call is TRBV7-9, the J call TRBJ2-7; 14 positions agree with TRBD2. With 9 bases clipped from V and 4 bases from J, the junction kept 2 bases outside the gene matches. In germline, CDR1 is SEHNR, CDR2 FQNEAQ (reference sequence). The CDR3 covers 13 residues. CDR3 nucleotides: TGTGCCAGTGGGACTAGCGGGAGTTACGAGCAGTACTTC. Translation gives CASGTSGSYEQYF.

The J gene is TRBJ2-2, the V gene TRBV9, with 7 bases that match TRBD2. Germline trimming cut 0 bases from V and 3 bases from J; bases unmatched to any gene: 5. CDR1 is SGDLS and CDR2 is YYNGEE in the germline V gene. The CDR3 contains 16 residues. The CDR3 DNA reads TGTGCCAGCAGCGTAGGTCTAGCGGCCGACACCGGGGAGCTGTTTTTT. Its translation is CASSVGLAADTGELFF.